This T cell receptor (beta chain) was captured by sequencing in a study of read filtering for tumor transcriptome and immune sequencing. Study-wide context: Mean patient age was approximately 71 years, range about 47 to 85; approximately 18 male, around 15 female. General study results and limits: Approximately 79% of IR-seq clonotypes had a single read, yet these held around 3.3% of reads.

In its sample, this clonotype was seen many times. The antigen is unknown. From roughly 390 ng of RNA, a library with molecular barcoded alpha/delta and beta/gamma adaptors was made. TCRdb recomputed calls from the reads with MiXCR, one row per CDR3 protein. The data contain approximately 24,000 distinct CDR3 sequences, about 20% of them seen just once; the ten biggest clones take up more than 40%. Germline-derived CDR1 and CDR2 are SGHTA and FQGNSA. This CDR3 spans 14 amino acids. The ends were cut back, 3 bases at V and 5 bases at J, with 12 bases in the middle. The V call is TRBV7-2, the J call TRBJ2-3; possible D gene TRBD1, 6 bases. The sequenced sample was a population of CD138-negative cells sorted from bone marrow. This TCR came from a donor aged 40 or over with multiple myeloma. The CDR3 DNA follows: TGTGCCAGCAGCTTCTGGGGGCGTGGAGATACGCAGTATTTT. It encodes CASSFWGRGDTQYF.